The entry that follows covers one T cell receptor (beta chain) sequence. CDR3 length equals 14 residues. Losses at the gene ends were 3 bases for V and 7 bases for J; bases not matched to a gene: 6. Per the germline V gene, CDR1 is SGHTA and CDR2 is FQGTGA. Clones were read by immunoSEQ multiplex PCR, and TCRdb kept only the in-frame ones, dropping some. The repertoire includes some 150,000 clones, approximately 80% of them detected once, and approximately 9% sits in the top ten. The source of the sample is a study of blood T cell repertoires in COVID-19. Overall study: COVID-19 samples, acute and convalescent, were from the United States, Italy and Spain.

Sequenced sample: peripheral blood. The V and J genes are TRBV7-3 and TRBJ1-2, with 9 bases lining up with TRBD1. The sequence was collected from a woman aged 80 or older in a cohort sampled during active or convalescent COVID-19. The CDR3 here is CASSFTGGIGGYTF. The CDR3 DNA sequence: TGTGCCAGCAGCTTTACAGGGGGCATTGGTGGCTACACCTTC.